This T cell receptor beta chain was observed in a study of T cells in localized non-small cell lung cancer. With respect to this clone: Its specificity is unknown.

Germline V gene data show CDR1 as SGHTA and CDR2 as FQGTGA. V was trimmed by 1 base and J by 0 bases, leaving 9 bases between them. This CDR3 is 16 amino acids long. Using immunoSEQ multiplex PCR, the repertoire was profiled, and TCRdb retains in-frame clones only, with some absent. The sample yields 53,000 or so clones, around 80% seen once. Study-wide points: The tumor had only one region sequenced, so heterogeneity remains possible. Uninvolved adjacent lung had higher T cell clonality than tumor and all other tissues.

The TCR was taken from a man aged 40-75 years with stage III lung adenocarcinoma. This chain connects TRBV7-3 to TRBJ2-2; D is possibly TRBD2 (5 bases). The source material was peripheral blood mononuclear cells, sampled before any cancer treatment. This CDR3 reads CASSLIGGSNTGELFF. DNA of the CDR3: TGTGCCAGCAGCTTAATTGGAGGATCGAACACCGGGGAGCTGTTTTTT. The whole variable domain, remainder taken from reference TRBV7-3 and TRBJ2-2, is GAGVSQTPSNKVTEKGKYVELRCDPISGHTALYWYRQSLGQGPEFLIYFQGTGAADDSGLPNDRFFAVRPEGSVSTLKIQRTERGDSAVYLCASSLIGGSNTGELFFGEGSRLTVL.